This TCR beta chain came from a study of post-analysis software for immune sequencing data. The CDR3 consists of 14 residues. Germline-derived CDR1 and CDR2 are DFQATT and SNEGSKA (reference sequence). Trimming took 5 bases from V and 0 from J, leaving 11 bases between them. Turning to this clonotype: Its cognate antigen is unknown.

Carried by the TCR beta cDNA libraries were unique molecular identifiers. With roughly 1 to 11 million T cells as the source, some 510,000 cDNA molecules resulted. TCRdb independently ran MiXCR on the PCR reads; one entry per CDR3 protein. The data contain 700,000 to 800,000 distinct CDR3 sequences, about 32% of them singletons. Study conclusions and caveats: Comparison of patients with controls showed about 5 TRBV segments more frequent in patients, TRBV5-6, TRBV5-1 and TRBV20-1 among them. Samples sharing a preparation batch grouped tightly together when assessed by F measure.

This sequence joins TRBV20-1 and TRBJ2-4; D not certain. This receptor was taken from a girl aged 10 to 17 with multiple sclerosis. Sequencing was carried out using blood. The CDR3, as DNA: TGCAGTGCTCCTCTTCCACCAGCCAAAAACATTCAGTACTTC. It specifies CSAPLPPAKNIQYF.